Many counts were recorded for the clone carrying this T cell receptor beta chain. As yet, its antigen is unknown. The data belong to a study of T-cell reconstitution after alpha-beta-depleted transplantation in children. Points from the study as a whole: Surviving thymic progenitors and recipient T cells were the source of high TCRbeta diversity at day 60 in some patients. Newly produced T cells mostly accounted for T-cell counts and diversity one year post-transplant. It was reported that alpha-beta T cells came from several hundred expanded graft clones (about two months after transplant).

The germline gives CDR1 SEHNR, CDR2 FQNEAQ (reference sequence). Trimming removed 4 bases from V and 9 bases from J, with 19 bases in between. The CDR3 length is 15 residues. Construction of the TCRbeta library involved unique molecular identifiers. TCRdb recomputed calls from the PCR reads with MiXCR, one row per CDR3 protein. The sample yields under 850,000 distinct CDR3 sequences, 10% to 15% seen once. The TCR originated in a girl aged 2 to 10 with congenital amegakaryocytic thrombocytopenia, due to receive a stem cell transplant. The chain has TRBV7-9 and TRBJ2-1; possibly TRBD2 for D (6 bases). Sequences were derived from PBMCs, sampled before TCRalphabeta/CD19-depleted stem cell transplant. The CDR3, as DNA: TGTGCCAGCAGCTCCTATTATGGGACTCTTACTGAGCAGTTCTTC. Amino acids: CASSSYYGTLTEQFF.